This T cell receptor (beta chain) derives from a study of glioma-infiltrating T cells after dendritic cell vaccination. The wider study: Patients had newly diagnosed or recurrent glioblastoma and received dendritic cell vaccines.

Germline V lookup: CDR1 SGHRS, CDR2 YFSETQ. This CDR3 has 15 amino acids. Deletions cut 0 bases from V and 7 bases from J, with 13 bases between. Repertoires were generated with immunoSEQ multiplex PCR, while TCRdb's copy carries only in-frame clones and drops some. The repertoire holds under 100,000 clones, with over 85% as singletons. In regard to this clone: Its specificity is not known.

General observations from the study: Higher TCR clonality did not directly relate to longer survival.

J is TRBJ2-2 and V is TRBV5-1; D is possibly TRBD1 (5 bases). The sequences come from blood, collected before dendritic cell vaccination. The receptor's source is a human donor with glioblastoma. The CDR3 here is CASSLGQREGGELFF. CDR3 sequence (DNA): TGCGCCAGCAGCTTGGGACAGCGCGAAGGCGGGGAGCTGTTTTTT.